The 20 T cell receptor beta chains below come from one sample, sequenced in a study of T cells in women clearing cervical HPV infection. TCRdb keeps only in-frame clones here, not all; method: immunoSEQ multiplex PCR. The sample is made up of 46,000 or so clones, and the top ten hold about 40% of it. Sequences were obtained from blood buffy coat. Receptors were obtained from a woman aged 18 to 75 with a cervical HPV16 infection that either progressed to CIN3+ or cleared (not recorded which).

The CDR3 reads CAISEGQANYGYTF. The sequenced part of the CDR3 DNA is TGTGCCATCAGTGAGGGACAGGCCAACTATGGC. The J gene is TRBJ1-2, the V gene TRBV10-3; 7 nucleotides align to TRBD1. The CDR3 end falls 3 residues outside the read, so it is completed with the germline J gene. The V gene end was trimmed by 2 bases and the J gene end by 2 bases; junction bases not matched to a gene: 2. The CDR3 runs 14 residues. CDR1 is ENHRY and CDR2 is SYGVKD in the germline V gene.

On this clone: The read falls 3 residues short of the CDR3 end, and the missing part is taken from the germline J gene. V and J are TRBV20-1 and TRBJ2-1, with D possibly TRBD2 on 5 matching bases. Per germline, CDR1 DFQATT and CDR2 SNEGSKA (reference sequence). V shed 1 base and J shed 8 bases, with 12 bases lying between them. This CDR3 spans 13 amino acids. The CDR3 loop reads CSARVGVRDEQFF. The sequenced CDR3 bases are TGCAGTGCTAGAGTTGGCGTGCGGGATGAG.

The CDR3 bases that were read are TGTGCCAGCAGCTCGACTACTGAA. Encoded protein: CASSSTTE. The whole CDR3 protein is CASSSTTEAFF. The chain links TRBV7-2 to TRBJ1-1; D gene ambiguous. The CDR3 is cut off 3 residues early in the read; its end comes from the germline J gene. The V end lost 4 bases, the J end lost 5 bases, and 5 bases lay between the germline ends. The V gene's germline CDR1 is SGHTA and CDR2 FQGNSA. The CDR3 sequence is 11 residues long.

Turning to this clone: The read terminates 3 residues ahead of where the CDR3 ends, so the germline J gene completes it. The rearrangement joins TRBV19 to TRBJ2-1; D unresolved. The CDR3 consists of 14 residues. The V gene's germline CDR1 is LNHDA and CDR2 SQIVND (reference sequence). V was pared by 8 bases and J by 8 bases, with 19 bases between. Partial CDR3 DNA: TGTGCCAGTCACCCCCCTAGTGGGTATGATGAG. Amino acids: CASHPPSGYDE. The entire CDR3 protein is CASHPPSGYDEQFF.

Concerning this clone: The read ends 3 residues early relative to the CDR3; the germline J gene fills the gap. The chain links TRBV6-1 to TRBJ2-1; 9 bases agree with TRBD2. CDR1 is MNHNS, CDR2 SASEGT, per germline. The CDR3 is made up of 16 amino acids. V gave up 6 bases and J gave up 3 bases; unmatched junction bases: 9. CDR3 DNA (partial): TGTGCCAGCAGCGAAAGGGGACTAGCCGGCTACAATGAG. It is translated as CASSERGLAGYNE. The complete CDR3 sequence is CASSERGLAGYNEQFF.

The part of the CDR3 DNA that was read is TGTGCCAGCTCATCCGGACAGAACACTGAA. It specifies CASSSGQNTE. The complete CDR3 protein is CASSSGQNTEAFF. The chain uses TRBV18 and TRBJ1-1, with TRBD1 as a possible D gene (5 bases). The read is 3 residues too short to cover the CDR3 end, so that end is filled in from the germline J gene. The CDR3 runs to 13 residues. Looked up from germline, CDR1 is KGHSH and CDR2 is LQKENI. Trimming stripped 5 bases from V and 1 base from J, with 8 bases between.

As to this clone: The read ends 3 residues before the CDR3 terminus; that terminus is restored from the germline J gene. The J gene is TRBJ2-5, the V gene TRBV28; TRBD1 matches at 7 bases. Germline V CDR1 and CDR2: MDHEN, SYDVKM. Trimming removed 5 bases from V and 3 bases from J; junction bases left unmatched: 3. This CDR3 has 13 amino acids. The sequenced part of the CDR3 DNA is TGTGCCAGCAGTCTTGGGACAGAAGAGACC. Translation gives CASSLGTEET. The complete CDR3 sequence is CASSLGTEETQYF.

A word on this clone: The observed sequence ends 3 residues before the CDR3 terminus, with the missing tail filled in from the germline J gene. V is TRBV5-1 and J is TRBJ2-2, with D perhaps matching TRBD2 (6 bases). The CDR3 consists of 13 residues. V shed 4 bases and J shed 7 bases, with 11 bases lying between them. The germline CDR1 and CDR2 sequences are SGHRS and YFSETQ. The CDR3 sequence: CASSVGGVGELFF. CDR3 bases read: TGCGCCAGCAGCGTAGGAGGGGTCGGGGAG.

A word on this clone: The CDR3 end lies 3 residues beyond the end of the read and is filled in from the germline J gene. The V gene is TRBV30, the J gene TRBJ2-1; D call uncertain. Germline V lookup: CDR1 GTSNPN, CDR2 SVGIG (reference sequence). Trimming stripped 0 bases from V and 9 bases from J, with 12 bases between. The CDR3 is made up of 13 amino acids. This CDR3 reads CAWSVDRSGEQFF. CDR3 DNA, as far as it was read: TGTGCCTGGAGTGTCGATAGGTCGGGTGAG.

Concerning this clone itself: The missing CDR3 end, 3 residues past where the read stops, is filled in from the germline J gene. The chain carries TRBV19 and TRBJ2-2; perhaps TRBD1 as D (7 bases). The CDR3 is 15 amino acids. Trimming removed 2 bases from V and 5 bases from J, with 12 bases in between. Germline V CDR1 and CDR2: LNHDA, SQIVND (reference sequence). The CDR3 bases that were read are TGTGCCAGTAGTATATCGGCAGGGGGGACCGGGGAG. This sequence encodes CASSISAGGTGE. From start to end, the CDR3 is CASSISAGGTGELFF.

With respect to this clone: The CDR3 is cut off 3 residues early in the read; its end comes from the germline J gene. The rearrangement links TRBV29-1 to TRBJ2-1, with D hard to call. Trimming pared 6 bases from V and 2 bases from J, leaving 14 bases between. CDR1 is SQVTM and CDR2 is ANQGSEA in the germline V gene. CDR3 size: 14 residues. Here the CDR3 reads CSVLRALPYNEQFF. CDR3 DNA, as far as it was read: TGCAGCGTACTACGTGCACTCCCCTACAATGAG.

Concerning this clone itself: The read stops 3 residues short of the end of the CDR3; the missing end is completed from the germline J gene. V usage is TRBV20-1 and J usage is TRBJ2-7; 8 bases are a match to TRBD2. This CDR3 region has 13 residues. Trimming cost V 5 bases and J 3 bases; bases outside gene matches: 6. CDR1 is DFQATT and CDR2 is SNEGSKA in the germline V gene (reference sequence). CDR3 DNA, as far as it was read: TGCAGTGCTCAACCGAGCGGGAGCTACGAG. Protein sequence: CSAQPSGSYE. The full CDR3 protein reads CSAQPSGSYEQYF.

Turning to this clone: The CDR3 is cut off 3 residues early in the read; its end comes from the germline J gene. The chain employs TRBV10-1 and TRBJ1-3; 9 bases are a match to TRBD1. The V segment lost 1 base and the J segment 1 base; nucleotides outside the gene matches: 11. CDR3 length: 19 residues. From germline, CDR1 is WNHNN and CDR2 SYGVQD (reference sequence). The DNA read from the CDR3 is TGCGCCAGCAGTGAGTGGTCCCAGGGACAGGGACATTCTGGAAACACC. This encodes CASSEWSQGQGHSGNT. The full-length CDR3 reads as CASSEWSQGQGHSGNTIYF.

To note about this clone: The read comes to an end 3 residues before the CDR3 does, leaving the germline J gene to fill in the end. This chain joins TRBV18 and TRBJ1-1; D is possibly TRBD1 (5 bases). The V end lost 2 bases, the J end lost 2 bases, and 9 bases lay between the germline ends. CDR3 length equals 14 residues. The V gene's germline CDR1 is KGHSH and CDR2 LQKENI. The DNA read from the CDR3 is TGTGCCAGCTCACCAACCAGGGTAAACACTGAA. As protein: CASSPTRVNTE. The full CDR3 reads CASSPTRVNTEAFF.

A remark on this clone: The observed sequence ends 3 residues before the CDR3 terminus, with the missing tail filled in from the germline J gene. This chain connects TRBV18 to TRBJ2-3, with 9 bases fitting TRBD2. Germline V lookup: CDR1 KGHSH, CDR2 LQKENI. The CDR3 spans 15 residues. The J segment lost 5 bases and the V segment lost 4 bases, leaving 7 bases of the junction unmatched. This chain's CDR3 is CASSRGAGGGDTQYF. The CDR3 bases that were read are TGTGCCAGCTCACGAGGAGCGGGAGGAGGAGATACG.

As concerns this clone: From the germline J gene comes the end of the CDR3, since the read stops 3 residues before it. J is TRBJ2-1 and V is TRBV5-1; D is perhaps TRBD1 (6 bases). V lost 0 bases, J lost 4 bases, and 8 bases lay in between. Germline loops: CDR1 SGHRS, CDR2 YFSETQ. This CDR3 region has 14 residues. The CDR3 loop reads CASSLVTGYNEQFF. CDR3 DNA (partial): TGCGCCAGCAGCTTGGTCACAGGGTACAATGAG.

Comments on this clone: The CDR3 is cut off 3 residues early in the read; its end comes from the germline J gene. The J gene is TRBJ2-7, the V gene TRBV13, with 8 bases lining up with TRBD2. Germline CDR1 is PRHDT and CDR2 is FYEKMQ (reference sequence). V gave up 7 bases and J gave up 4 bases; unmatched junction bases: 9. This CDR3 region has 14 residues. The CDR3 here is CASTRAGAGYEQYF. The covered CDR3 bases are TGTGCCAGCACCAGAGCGGGGGCCGGTTACGAG.

To note about this clone: The read halts 3 residues ahead of the CDR3 end, with the missing end drawn from the germline J gene. The rearrangement joins TRBV11-2 to TRBJ2-1; 13 bases are a match to TRBD2. Germline V gene lookup returns CDR1 SGHAT and CDR2 FQNNGV. The CDR3 is made up of 14 amino acids. With V trimmed by 3 bases and J by 8 bases, 1 base remained unmatched. The CDR3 bases that were read are TGTGCCAGCAGCTTTACTAGCGGGAGGGATGAG. Translating it yields CASSFTSGRDE. The CDR3, in full, reads CASSFTSGRDEQFF.

Turning to this clone: The sequenced fragment ends 3 residues before the CDR3 boundary, so the rest is inferred from the germline J gene. This chain joins TRBV29-1 and TRBJ2-7; 8 positions agree with TRBD1. CDR3 length equals 13 residues. Looked up from germline, CDR1 is SQVTM and CDR2 is ANQGSEA. The trim removed 7 bases at V and 2 bases at J, leaving 7 bases unmatched. CDR3 protein: CSGLTGATYEQYF. The CDR3 DNA, read in part, is TGCAGCGGCTTGACAGGGGCGACCTACGAG.

Comment on this clone: The read ends 3 residues shy of where the CDR3 ends; the end is completed using the germline J gene. This rearrangement joins TRBV29-1 to TRBJ2-2; D is perhaps TRBD1 (6 bases). The germline V gene has CDR1 SQVTM and CDR2 ANQGSEA. V shed 5 bases and J shed 4 bases, with 17 bases lying between them. CDR3 length equals 15 residues. The sequenced part of the CDR3 DNA is TGCAGCGTTCTTTCCGGGACACGACCCACCGGGGAG. This encodes CSVLSGTRPTGE. The CDR3 in full is CSVLSGTRPTGELFF.